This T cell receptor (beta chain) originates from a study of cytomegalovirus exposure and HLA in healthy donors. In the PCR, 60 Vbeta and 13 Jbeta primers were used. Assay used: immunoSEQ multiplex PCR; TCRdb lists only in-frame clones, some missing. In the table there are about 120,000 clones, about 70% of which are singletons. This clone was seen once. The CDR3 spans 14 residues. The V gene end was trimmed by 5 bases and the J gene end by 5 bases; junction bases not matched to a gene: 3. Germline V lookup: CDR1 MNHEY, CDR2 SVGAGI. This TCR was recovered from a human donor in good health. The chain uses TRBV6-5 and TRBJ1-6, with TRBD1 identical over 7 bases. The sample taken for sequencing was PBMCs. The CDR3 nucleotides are TGTGCCAGCAGTCGGGACAGTAATAATTCACCCCTCCACTTT. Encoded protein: CASSRDSNNSPLHF.